The 26 T cell receptor beta chains presented below share a single source sample, sequenced in a study of T cell responses to AZD1222 COVID-19 vaccine. Here immunoSEQ multiplex PCR was the method, and the copy in TCRdb shows in-frame clones only, minus some. Here the sample spans 110,000 or so clones, 88% being singletons. The sample consisted of peripheral blood, taken 28 days after the second AZD1222 dose. These receptors all stem from an adult who received the AZD1222 COVID-19 vaccine.

V usage is TRBV5-1 and J usage is TRBJ2-2, with D possibly called TRBD1 or TRBD2 (6 bases each). The germline gives CDR1 SGHRS, CDR2 YFSETQ. The length of the CDR3 is 14 residues. Trimming took 4 bases from V and 9 from J, leaving 16 bases between them. The CDR3 sequence: CASSPPGAGRELFF. DNA for the CDR3: TGCGCCAGCAGCCCCCCGGGGGCCGGCCGGGAGCTGTTTTTT.

The V call is TRBV5-1, the J call TRBJ1-1, with a weak D call TRBD1 (5 bases). In germline, CDR1 is SGHRS, CDR2 YFSETQ. The V end lost 0 bases, the J end lost 0 bases, and 9 bases lay between the germline ends. The CDR3 runs 15 residues. The CDR3 is CASSLGGAMNTEAFF. The CDR3, as DNA: TGCGCCAGCAGCTTGGGAGGGGCAATGAACACTGAAGCTTTCTTT.

The chain couples TRBV9 to TRBJ1-4; the D gene is possibly TRBD1 (5 bases). The CDR3 is made up of 14 amino acids. Looked up from germline, CDR1 is SGDLS and CDR2 is YYNGEE. The V and J ends lost 0 bases and 8 bases respectively, with 11 bases between them. Here the CDR3 DNA reads TGTGCCAGCAGCGTAGGCGGGGCTGCGGAAAAACTGTTTTTT. Amino acid sequence: CASSVGGAAEKLFF.

This rearrangement joins TRBV4-1 to TRBJ1-2, with 7 bases fitting TRBD1. With V trimmed by 0 bases and J by 9 bases, 7 bases remained unmatched. The germline V gene encodes CDR1 MGHRA and CDR2 YSYEKL. CDR3 length equals 14 residues. The CDR3 DNA sequence: TGCGCCAGCAGCCAAGATACAGAGGGGGCGCGCTACACCTTC. It codes for CASSQDTEGARYTF.

The V call is TRBV10-3, the J call TRBJ1-1; D not resolved. With 6 bases removed from V and 1 base from J, the gap between germline ends came to 9 bases. CDR1 and CDR2 from the germline V gene are ENHRY and SYGVKD. The CDR3 sequence is 13 residues long. CDR3 sequence reads: CAISPTSNTEAFF. The DNA of the CDR3 is TGTGCCATCAGCCCAACCTCGAACACTGAAGCTTTCTTT.

The chain combines TRBV6-5 with TRBJ1-1, with D tentatively TRBD1 (5 bases). Deletions cut 5 bases from V and 1 base from J, with 11 bases between. The germline V gene encodes CDR1 MNHEY and CDR2 SVGAGI. This CDR3 region has 14 residues. The CDR3 DNA follows: TGTGCCAGCAGTCCAGAGGGACCGAACACTGAAGCTTTCTTT. Translated, it gives CASSPEGPNTEAFF.

The chain links TRBV5-6 to TRBJ1-1; 9 positions agree with TRBD1. The CDR3 length is 15 residues. The J segment lost 6 bases and the V segment lost 5 bases, leaving 11 bases of the junction unmatched. Per germline, CDR1 SGHDT and CDR2 YYEEEE. CDR3 in amino acids: CASRFRGTGSSEAFF. The CDR3 nucleotides read TGTGCCAGCAGATTCCGCGGGACAGGGTCCTCTGAAGCTTTCTTT.

The V and J genes are TRBV7-3 and TRBJ2-1; 7 bases fit TRBD2. Germline assignment: CDR1 SGHTA and CDR2 FQGTGA. CDR3 length: 15 amino acids. V lost 4 bases and J lost 8; bases outside the gene matches: 11. The CDR3 protein is CASSSVGGIDYEQFF. The CDR3, as DNA: TGTGCCAGCAGCTCAGTCGGGGGGATCGACTATGAGCAGTTCTTC.

The V and J genes are TRBV5-1 and TRBJ2-1; D not certain. Trimming stripped 2 bases from V and 3 bases from J, with 6 bases between. In germline, CDR1 is SGHRS, CDR2 YFSETQ. This CDR3 comprises 13 residues. In DNA form, the CDR3 reads TGCGCCAGCAGCTTAAGCAGCTACAATGAGCAGTTCTTC. Translation: CASSLSSYNEQFF.

In its sample, this clone was seen a few times. This CDR3 reads CASSERTGGGTNEKLFF. DNA of the CDR3: TGTGCCAGCAGCGAGAGAACAGGGGGAGGCACTAATGAAAAACTGTTTTTT. The V gene is TRBV9, the J gene TRBJ1-4, with TRBD1 identical over 8 bases. J gave up 2 bases and V 3 bases, and 9 bases lay outside the gene matches. Per germline, CDR1 SGDLS and CDR2 YYNGEE. This CDR3 contains 17 residues. The whole variable domain, remainder taken from reference TRBV9 and TRBJ1-4, is DSGVTQTPKHLITATGQRVTLRCSPRSGDLSVYWYQQSLDQGLQFLIQYYNGEERAKGNILERFSAQQFPDLHSELNLSSLELGDSALYFCASSERTGGGTNEKLFFGSGTQLSVL.

The chain carries TRBV3-1 (or the pseudogene TRBV3-2) and TRBJ2-1; 7 bases are shared with TRBD1. The ends lost 4 bases at V and 8 bases at J; junction bases unmatched: 8. Germline CDR1 reads LGHDT; CDR2 reads YNNKEL (reference sequence). The CDR3 has 14 amino acids. CDR3 nucleotides: TGTGCCAGCAGCCCCCGACAGGGATGGGATGAGCAGTTCTTC. This encodes CASSPRQGWDEQFF.

This chain connects TRBV5-1 to TRBJ2-2; the match to TRBD2 covers 7 bases. This CDR3 contains 15 residues. V gave up 4 bases and J gave up 5 bases; unmatched junction bases: 8. The germline V gene has CDR1 SGHRS and CDR2 YFSETQ. CDR3 loop: CASSLGGTVTGELFF. CDR3 nucleotides: TGCGCCAGCAGCCTCGGGGGGACGGTGACCGGGGAGCTGTTTTTT.

The V gene is TRBV20-1, the J gene TRBJ1-2; possible D gene TRBD1, 5 bases. V gave up 7 bases and J gave up 2 bases, with 8 bases separating them. The CDR3 extends over 11 amino acids. Germline lookup yields CDR1 DFQATT and CDR2 SNEGSKA (reference sequence). CDR3 in DNA: TGCAGTGGGGACTTCAACTATGGCTACACCTTC. Translating it yields CSGDFNYGYTF.

V is TRBV18 and J is TRBJ2-3; the D gene is possibly TRBD1 (6 bases). V was shortened by 5 bases and J by 3 bases, with 12 bases between the two germline ends. The CDR3 runs to 14 residues. Germline assignment: CDR1 KGHSH and CDR2 LQKENI. In DNA, the CDR3 is TGTGCCAGCTCAGATCAGGGGCTGACAGATACGCAGTATTTT. This sequence encodes CASSDQGLTDTQYF.

The chain carries TRBV4-1 and TRBJ1-4; D possibly corresponds to TRBD1 (5 bases). Germline V gives CDR1 MGHRA, CDR2 YSYEKL. V lost 2 bases, J lost 4 bases, and 11 bases lay in between. There are 15 residues in the CDR3. CDR3 protein: CASSQTGLFNEKLFF. Written as DNA, the CDR3 is TGCGCCAGCAGCCAAACAGGACTTTTTAATGAAAAACTGTTTTTT.

This rearrangement joins TRBV5-4 to TRBJ2-2, with TRBD1 matching 9 bases. Germline lookup yields CDR1 SGHNT and CDR2 YYREEE (reference sequence). CDR3 length equals 13 residues. The V segment lost 0 bases and the J segment 11 bases; nucleotides outside the gene matches: 2. The CDR3 protein is CASSLGGQGELFF. The DNA for the CDR3 is TGTGCCAGCAGCTTGGGGGGACAGGGAGAGCTGTTTTTT.

The chain carries TRBV7-3 and TRBJ2-1; perhaps TRBD1 as D (5 bases). The CDR3 sequence is 13 residues long. The V end lost 4 bases, the J end lost 9 bases, and 13 bases lay between the germline ends. Germline-derived CDR1 and CDR2 are SGHTA and FQGTGA. The CDR3 nucleotides are TGTGCCAGCAGCTCACAACCGCAGGGTGAGCAGTTCTTC. Amino acid sequence: CASSSQPQGEQFF. The full variable domain, its missing parts supplied by reference TRBV7-3 and TRBJ2-1, is GAGVSQTPSNKVTEKGKYVELRCDPISGHTALYWYRQSLGQGPEFLIYFQGTGAADDSGLPNDRFFAVRPEGSVSTLKIQRTERGDSAVYLCASSSQPQGEQFFGPGTRLTVL.

Only a few counts were recorded for this clone. V and J are TRBV3-1 (or the pseudogene TRBV3-2) and TRBJ1-1, with 9 positions matching TRBD1. CDR3 size: 18 residues. Germline lookup yields CDR1 LGHDT and CDR2 YNNKEL (reference sequence). Trimming cost V 1 base and J 0 bases; bases outside gene matches: 9. For the CDR3, the DNA is TGTGCCAGCAGCCAAGCCTGGACAGGGGATATAATGAACACTGAAGCTTTCTTT. Translation gives CASSQAWTGDIMNTEAFF.

The rearrangement joins TRBV2 to TRBJ1-1; D ambiguous. The CDR3 spans 13 residues. From germline, CDR1 is SNHLY and CDR2 FYNNEI. Between the trimmed V and J ends, which lost 0 bases and 10 bases, there was a span of 12 bases. Here the CDR3 reads CASSEAHGVGAFF. CDR3 bases: TGTGCCAGCAGTGAAGCGCATGGGGTCGGAGCTTTCTTT.

The chain employs TRBV19 and TRBJ1-3, with TRBD1 as a possible D gene (6 bases). The CDR3 has 16 residues. The V gene lost 3 bases and the J gene lost 0 bases, with 12 bases spanning the gap. Germline CDR1 reads LNHDA; CDR2 reads SQIVND (reference sequence). The CDR3 DNA sequence: TGTGCCAGTAGTATGTTACAGGGAAACTCTGGAAACACCATATATTTT. Protein: CASSMLQGNSGNTIYF.

The chain is built from TRBV28 and TRBJ1-2, with D unclear. There are 14 residues in the CDR3. V was pared by 3 bases and J by 0 bases, with 8 bases between. Per germline, CDR1 MDHEN and CDR2 SYDVKM. The CDR3 DNA reads as TGTGCCAGCAGTTTGGGCACATCTAACTATGGCTACACCTTC. It encodes CASSLGTSNYGYTF.

Comment on this clone: Other DNA variants within this sample encode the same CDR3. V and J are TRBV18 and TRBJ1-3, with a possible D match to TRBD1 (5 bases). The CDR3 covers 15 residues. CDR1 is KGHSH, CDR2 LQKENI, per germline. Trimming shortened V by 6 bases and J by 0 bases, and 12 bases separated the two germline ends. The CDR3 is CASSPTGFSGNTIYF. Here the CDR3 DNA reads TGTGCCAGCTCGCCTACAGGCTTCTCTGGAAACACCATATATTTT.

The rearrangement joins TRBV4-1 to TRBJ2-1; 7 positions match TRBD2. Germline loops: CDR1 MGHRA, CDR2 YSYEKL. With 0 bases clipped from V and 5 bases from J, the junction kept 4 bases outside the gene matches. The CDR3 runs to 15 residues. CDR3 residues: CASSQDGGGDNEQFF. Here the CDR3 DNA reads TGCGCCAGCAGCCAAGATGGGGGGGGAGACAATGAGCAGTTCTTC.

CDR3 sequence reads: CASSLYPSSGDSSYEQYF. CDR3 nucleotide sequence: TGTGCCAGCAGCCTATACCCTAGTAGCGGGGATAGCTCCTACGAGCAGTACTTC. The chain links TRBV7-2 to TRBJ2-7, with TRBD2 matching 8 bases. The V gene end was trimmed by 5 bases and the J gene end by 0 bases; junction bases not matched to a gene: 15. Germline loops: CDR1 SGHTA, CDR2 FQGNSA. The CDR3 spans 18 residues.

This clone is a singleton in its sample. The CDR3 region has the DNA TGTGCCAGCAGTGAAGAAACGGTAGGGGGCGGTGAGCAGTTCTTC. This gives the protein CASSEETVGGGEQFF. The rearrangement uses TRBV2 and TRBJ2-1; 7 bases map to TRBD1. Germline trimming cut 1 base from V and 9 bases from J; bases unmatched to any gene: 9. This CDR3 is 15 amino acids long. CDR1 SNHLY and CDR2 FYNNEI come from the germline V gene.

In its sample, this clone was seen a few times. The chain joins TRBV5-1 to TRBJ2-2; perhaps TRBD2 as D (6 bases). Germline V gene sequence: CDR1 SGHRS, CDR2 YFSETQ. V gave up 4 bases and J gave up 11 bases, with 18 bases separating them. The CDR3 is 14 amino acids. For the CDR3, the DNA is TGCGCCAGCAGCCCTCCGGAGGGCCGCCGAGAGCTGTTTTTT. It specifies CASSPPEGRRELFF.